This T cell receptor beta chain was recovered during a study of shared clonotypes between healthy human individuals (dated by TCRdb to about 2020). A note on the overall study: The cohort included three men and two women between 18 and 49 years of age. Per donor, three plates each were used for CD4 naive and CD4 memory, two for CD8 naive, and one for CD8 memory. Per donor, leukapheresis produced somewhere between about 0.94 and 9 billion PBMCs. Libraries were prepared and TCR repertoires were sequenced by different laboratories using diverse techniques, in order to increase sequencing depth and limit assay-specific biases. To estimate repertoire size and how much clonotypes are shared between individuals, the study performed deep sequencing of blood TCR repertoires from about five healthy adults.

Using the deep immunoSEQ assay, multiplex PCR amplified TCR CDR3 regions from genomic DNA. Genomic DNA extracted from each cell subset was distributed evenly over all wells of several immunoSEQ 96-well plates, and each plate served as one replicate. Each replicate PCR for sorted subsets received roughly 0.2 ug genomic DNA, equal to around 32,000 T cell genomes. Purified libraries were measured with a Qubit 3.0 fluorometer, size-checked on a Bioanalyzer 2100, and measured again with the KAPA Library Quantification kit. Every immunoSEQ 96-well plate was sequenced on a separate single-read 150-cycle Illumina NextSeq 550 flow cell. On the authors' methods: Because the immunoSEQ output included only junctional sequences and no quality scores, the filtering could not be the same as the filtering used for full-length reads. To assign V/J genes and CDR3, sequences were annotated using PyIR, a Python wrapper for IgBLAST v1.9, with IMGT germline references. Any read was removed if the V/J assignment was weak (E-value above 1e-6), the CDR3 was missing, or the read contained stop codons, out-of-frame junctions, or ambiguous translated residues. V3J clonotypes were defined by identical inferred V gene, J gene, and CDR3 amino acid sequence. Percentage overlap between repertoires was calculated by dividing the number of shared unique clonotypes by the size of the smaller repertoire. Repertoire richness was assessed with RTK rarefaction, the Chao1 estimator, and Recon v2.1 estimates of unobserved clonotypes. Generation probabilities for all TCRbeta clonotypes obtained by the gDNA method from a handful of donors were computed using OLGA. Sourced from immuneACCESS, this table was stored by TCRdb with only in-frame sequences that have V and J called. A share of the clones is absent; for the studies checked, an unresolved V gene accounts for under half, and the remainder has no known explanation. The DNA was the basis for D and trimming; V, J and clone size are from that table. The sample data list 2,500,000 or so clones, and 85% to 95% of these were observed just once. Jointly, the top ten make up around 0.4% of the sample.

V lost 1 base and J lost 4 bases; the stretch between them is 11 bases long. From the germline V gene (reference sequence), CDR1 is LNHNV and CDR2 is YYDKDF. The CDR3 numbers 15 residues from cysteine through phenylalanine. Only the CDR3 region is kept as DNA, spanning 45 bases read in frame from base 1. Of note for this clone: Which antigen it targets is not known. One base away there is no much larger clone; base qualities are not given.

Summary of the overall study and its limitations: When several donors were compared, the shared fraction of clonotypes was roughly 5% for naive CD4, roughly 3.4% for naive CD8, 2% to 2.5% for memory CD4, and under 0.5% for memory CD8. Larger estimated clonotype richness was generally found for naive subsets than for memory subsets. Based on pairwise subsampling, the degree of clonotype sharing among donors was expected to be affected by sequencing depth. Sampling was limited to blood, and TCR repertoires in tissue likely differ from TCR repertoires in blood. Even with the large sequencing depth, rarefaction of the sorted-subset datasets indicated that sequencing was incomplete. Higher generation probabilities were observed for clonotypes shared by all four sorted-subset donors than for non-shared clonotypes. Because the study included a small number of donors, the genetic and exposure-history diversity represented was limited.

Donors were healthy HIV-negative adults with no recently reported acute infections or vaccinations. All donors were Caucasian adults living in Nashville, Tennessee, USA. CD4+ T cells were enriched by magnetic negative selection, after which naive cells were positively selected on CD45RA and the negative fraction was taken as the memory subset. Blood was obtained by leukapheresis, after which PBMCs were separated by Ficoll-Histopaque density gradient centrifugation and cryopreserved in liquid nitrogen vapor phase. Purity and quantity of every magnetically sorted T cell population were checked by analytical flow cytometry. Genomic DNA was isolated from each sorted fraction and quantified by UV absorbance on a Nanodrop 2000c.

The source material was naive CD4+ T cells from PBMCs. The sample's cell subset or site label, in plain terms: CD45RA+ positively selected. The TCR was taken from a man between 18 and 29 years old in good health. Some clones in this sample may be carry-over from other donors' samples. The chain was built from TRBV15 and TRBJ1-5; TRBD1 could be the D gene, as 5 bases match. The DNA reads TGTGCCACCAGCAGAGGCCCGGGGGGTAATCAGCCCCAGCATTTT. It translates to CATSRGPGGNQPQHF.